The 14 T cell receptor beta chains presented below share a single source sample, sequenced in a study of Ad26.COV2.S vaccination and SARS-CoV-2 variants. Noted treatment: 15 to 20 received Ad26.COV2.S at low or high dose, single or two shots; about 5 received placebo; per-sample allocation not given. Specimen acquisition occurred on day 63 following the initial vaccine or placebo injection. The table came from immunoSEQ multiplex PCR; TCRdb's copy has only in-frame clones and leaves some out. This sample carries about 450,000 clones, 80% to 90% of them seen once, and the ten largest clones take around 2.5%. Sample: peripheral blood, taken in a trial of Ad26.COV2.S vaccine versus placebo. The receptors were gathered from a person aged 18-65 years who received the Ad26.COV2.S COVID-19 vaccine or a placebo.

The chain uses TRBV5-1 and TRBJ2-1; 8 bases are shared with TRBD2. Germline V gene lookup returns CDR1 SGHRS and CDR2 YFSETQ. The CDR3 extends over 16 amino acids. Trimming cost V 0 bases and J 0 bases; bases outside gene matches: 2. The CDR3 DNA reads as TGCGCCAGCAGCTTGGCGGGAGGGCCCTCCTACAATGAGCAGTTCTTC. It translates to CASSLAGGPSYNEQFF.

The chain's CDR3 is CASSPQREEQFF. Written as DNA, the CDR3 is TGTGCCAGCAGCCCTCAGCGGGAGGAGCAGTTCTTC. The chain uses TRBV9 and TRBJ2-1, with 8 bases fitting TRBD2. V gave up 4 bases and J gave up 10 bases; unmatched junction bases: 4. The CDR3 covers 12 residues. Germline V gene lookup returns CDR1 SGDLS and CDR2 YYNGEE.

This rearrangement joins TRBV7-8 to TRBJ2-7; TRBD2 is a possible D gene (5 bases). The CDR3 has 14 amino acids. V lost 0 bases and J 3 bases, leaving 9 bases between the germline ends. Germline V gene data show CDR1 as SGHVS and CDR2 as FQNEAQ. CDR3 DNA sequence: TGTGCCAGCAGCTTAGCAGCGGTCTACTACGAGCAGTACGTC. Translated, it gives CASSLAAVYYEQYV.

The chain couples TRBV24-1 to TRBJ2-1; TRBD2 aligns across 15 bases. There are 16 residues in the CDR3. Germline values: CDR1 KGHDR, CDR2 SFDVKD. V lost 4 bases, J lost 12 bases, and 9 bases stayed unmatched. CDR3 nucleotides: TGTGCCACCAGTGACCCAGGACTAGCGGGAGGGGCAGGGCAGTTCTTC. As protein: CATSDPGLAGGAGQFF.

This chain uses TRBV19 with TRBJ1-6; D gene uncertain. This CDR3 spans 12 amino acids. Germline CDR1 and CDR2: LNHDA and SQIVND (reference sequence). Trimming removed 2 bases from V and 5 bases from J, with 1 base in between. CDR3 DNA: TGTGCCAGTAGTATAAATAATTCACCCCTCCACTTT. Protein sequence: CASSINNSPLHF.

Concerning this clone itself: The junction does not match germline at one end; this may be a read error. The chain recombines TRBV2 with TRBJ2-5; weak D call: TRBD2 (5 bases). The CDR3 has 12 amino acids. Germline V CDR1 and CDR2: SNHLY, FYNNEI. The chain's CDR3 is CAGASIQETQYF. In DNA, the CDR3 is TGCGCGGGCGCTAGCATCCAAGAGACCCAGTACTTC.

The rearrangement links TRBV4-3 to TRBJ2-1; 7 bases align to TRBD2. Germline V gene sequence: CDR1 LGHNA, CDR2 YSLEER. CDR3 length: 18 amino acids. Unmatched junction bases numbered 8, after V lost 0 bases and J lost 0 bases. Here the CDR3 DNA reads TGCGCCAGCAGCCAAGATCTACCGGGAGGTCTCTCCTACAATGAGCAGTTCTTC. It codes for CASSQDLPGGLSYNEQFF.

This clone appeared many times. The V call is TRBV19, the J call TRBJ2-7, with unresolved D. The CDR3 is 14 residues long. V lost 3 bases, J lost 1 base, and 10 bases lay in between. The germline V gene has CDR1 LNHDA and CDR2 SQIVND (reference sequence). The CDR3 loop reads CASSISTSSYEQYF. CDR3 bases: TGTGCCAGTAGTATTTCCACCAGTTCCTACGAGCAGTACTTC.

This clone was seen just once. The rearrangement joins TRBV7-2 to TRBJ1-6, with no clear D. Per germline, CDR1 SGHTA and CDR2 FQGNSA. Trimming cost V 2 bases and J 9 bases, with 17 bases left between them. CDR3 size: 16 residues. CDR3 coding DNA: TGTGCCAGCAGCTTAATCGGAGGGTTGGACGCTTCACCCCTCCACTTT. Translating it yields CASSLIGGLDASPLHF.

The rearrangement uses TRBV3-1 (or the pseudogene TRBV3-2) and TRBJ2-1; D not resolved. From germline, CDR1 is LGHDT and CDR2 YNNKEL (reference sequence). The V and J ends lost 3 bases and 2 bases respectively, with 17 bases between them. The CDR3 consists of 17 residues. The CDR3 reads CASSHSQNFAAYNEQFF. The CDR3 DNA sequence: TGTGCCAGCAGCCACTCCCAAAACTTTGCCGCCTACAATGAGCAGTTCTTC.

The CDR3 is CASSLAGGPYF. For the CDR3, the DNA is TGTGCCAGCAGCTTAGCGGGAGGGCCCTACTTC. The rearrangement uses TRBV7-2 and TRBJ2-4; 7 nucleotides line up with TRBD2. The V and J ends lost 0 bases and 16 bases, in that order; junction bases with no gene match: 3. CDR1 is SGHTA and CDR2 is FQGNSA in the germline V gene. The CDR3 runs 11 residues.

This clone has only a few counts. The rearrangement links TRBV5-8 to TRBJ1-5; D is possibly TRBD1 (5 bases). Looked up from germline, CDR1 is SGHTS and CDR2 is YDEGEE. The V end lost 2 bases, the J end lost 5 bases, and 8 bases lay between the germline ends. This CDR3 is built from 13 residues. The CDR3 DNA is TGTGCCAGCAGCTTTGACAGTTATCAGCCCCAGCATTTT. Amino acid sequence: CASSFDSYQPQHF.

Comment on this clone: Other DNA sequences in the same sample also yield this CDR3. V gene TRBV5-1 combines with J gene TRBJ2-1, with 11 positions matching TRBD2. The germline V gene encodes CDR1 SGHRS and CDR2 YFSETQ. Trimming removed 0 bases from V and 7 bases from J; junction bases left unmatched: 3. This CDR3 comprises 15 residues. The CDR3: CASSLGLAGGNEQFF. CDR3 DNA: TGCGCCAGCAGCTTGGGCCTAGCGGGAGGTAATGAGCAGTTCTTC.

CDR3 in amino acids: CATSRGRGELFF. The CDR3 DNA is TGTGCCACCAGCAGAGGGCGCGGGGAGCTGTTTTTT. The V gene is TRBV15, the J gene TRBJ2-2; D is unresolved. This CDR3 contains 12 residues. Trimming pared 1 base from V and 7 bases from J, leaving 4 bases between. The V gene's germline CDR1 is LNHNV and CDR2 YYDKDF (reference sequence).